This TCR beta chain was recovered during a study of blood T cell repertoires in COVID-19. Measured with immunoSEQ multiplex PCR; TCRdb has only the in-frame clones, and not every one. The sample contains 90,000 to 120,000 clones, 80% to 85% of which appear only once. The V and J ends lost 4 bases and 1 base respectively, with 15 bases between them. Germline V gives CDR1 GTSNPN, CDR2 SVGIG (reference sequence). The CDR3 has 15 residues. This TCR was recovered from a human donor in a cohort sampled during active COVID-19. The sample taken for sequencing was peripheral blood. The V call is TRBV30, the J call TRBJ2-3; D is perhaps TRBD1 (6 bases). DNA of the CDR3: TGTGCCTGGACCCCTAGGGGGTTCGGCACAGATACGCAGTATTTT. Protein product: CAWTPRGFGTDTQYF.